A selection of T cell receptor beta chains follows, all from one sample in a study of cytomegalovirus exposure and HLA in healthy donors. Repertoires were generated with immunoSEQ multiplex PCR, while TCRdb's copy carries only in-frame clones and drops some. The data show some 60,000 clones, with approximately 80% seen just once and approximately 3.9% held by the top ten. Specimen: PBMCs. Every receptor here comes from a woman aged 40 to 50 in good health and CMV-seronegative. Each CDR3 is given without its conserved first and last residue.

v_call cdr3_aa
TRBV5-1 ASSLALTGRTDTQY
TRBV18 ASSPEAGNEKLF
TRBV7-8 ASSLTRLAGYEQY
TRBV5-1 ASSHGQGDTDTQY
TRBV5-4 ASSLVPGRGSATGELF
TRBV7-3 ASSLTGTGMTYEQY
TRBV9 ASSVGTGISYEQY
TRBV7-9 ASSLGQSTDTQY
TRBV7-6 ASSSGLAGSNEQF
TRBV27 ASGPNYRAHEKLF
TRBV7-6 ASSLETGLSYEQY
TRBV5-1 ASSPGLYHEQF
TRBV30 AWRGQVNEKLF
TRBV4-2 ASSHRAGQGEETQY